A single sample gave rise to the 9 T cell receptor beta chains below, sequenced in a study of neoadjuvant anti-PD-1 for oral cavity cancer. Clones were sequenced by immunoSEQ multiplex PCR, and TCRdb holds only the in-frame ones, with some missing. This sample yields 13,000 or so clones, of which around 60% are seen a single time; about 12% belongs to the top ten. The sequences come from tumor tissue, collected before nivolumab (anti-PD-1) treatment. These receptors all stem from a person aged 35 to 85 with oral cavity squamous cell carcinoma.

The table lists this clone with a few counts. V usage is TRBV25-1 and J usage is TRBJ2-2, with D hard to call. The CDR3 totals 13 residues. Per the germline V gene, CDR1 is MGHDK and CDR2 is SYGVNS. The V and J ends lost 4 bases and 2 bases respectively, with 5 bases between them. CDR3 amino acids: CASSGPNTGELFF. The CDR3 bases are TGTGCCAGCAGTGGACCCAACACCGGGGAGCTGTTTTTT. Combining the CDR3 with reference TRBV25-1 and TRBJ2-2 gives the whole variable domain EADIYQTPRYLVIGTGKKITLECSQTMGHDKMYWYQQDPGMELHLIHYSYGVNSTEKGDLSSESTVSRIRTEHFPLTLESARPSHTSQYLCASSGPNTGELFFGEGSRLTVL.

The genes are TRBV28 and TRBJ2-1, with D perhaps given as TRBD1 or TRBD2 (6 bases each). The CDR3 has 14 amino acids. V was cut by 4 bases and J by 6 bases, with 13 bases left in between. Germline assignment: CDR1 MDHEN and CDR2 SYDVKM. This CDR3 reads CASSSPRGRNEQFF. DNA of the CDR3: TGTGCCAGCAGTTCCCCTCGGGGGCGCAATGAGCAGTTCTTC.

The chain joins TRBV6-5 to TRBJ2-2, with D unresolved. Trimming stripped 1 base from V and 5 bases from J, with 5 bases between. The length of the CDR3 is 13 residues. CDR1 is MNHEY, CDR2 SVGAGI, per germline. The CDR3 reads CASSYLGTGELFF. CDR3 coding DNA: TGTGCCAGCAGTTACTTAGGGACCGGGGAGCTGTTTTTT.

This rearrangement joins TRBV5-1 to TRBJ2-3; a possible D gene is TRBD2 (6 bases). This CDR3 region has 14 residues. The V and J ends lost 0 bases and 3 bases respectively, with 8 bases between them. CDR1 SGHRS and CDR2 YFSETQ come from the germline V gene. For the CDR3, the DNA is TGCGCCAGCAGCTTGGTGCGGGGTACAGATACGCAGTATTTT. Protein sequence: CASSLVRGTDTQYF.

V is TRBV5-1 and J is TRBJ2-7, with D unclear. The CDR3 totals 15 residues. V was shortened by 5 bases and J by 1 base, with 16 bases between the two germline ends. CDR1 SGHRS and CDR2 YFSETQ come from the germline V gene. CDR3 in amino acids: CASSSNLFPSYEQYF. The CDR3 nucleotides read TGCGCCAGCAGTTCCAACTTGTTTCCATCCTACGAGCAGTACTTC.

The rearrangement joins TRBV5-8 to TRBJ1-5; D is undetermined. This CDR3 is 13 amino acids long. Germline values: CDR1 SGHTS, CDR2 YDEGEE. Trimming took off 0 bases at V and 7 bases at J, with 8 bases between the two ends. CDR3 sequence: CASSLVPGQPQHF. The CDR3 DNA follows: TGTGCCAGCAGCTTGGTTCCCGGCCAGCCCCAGCATTTT.

The rearrangement links TRBV30 to TRBJ2-3; D remains unclear. Trimming took 1 base from V and 4 from J, leaving 6 bases between them. CDR1 GTSNPN and CDR2 SVGIG come from the germline V gene (reference sequence). CDR3 size: 12 residues. The CDR3 loop is CAWSAFPDTQYF. CDR3 coding DNA: TGTGCCTGGAGTGCTTTCCCAGATACGCAGTATTTT.

The chain uses TRBV6-5 and TRBJ1-4, with D unclear. CDR3 length: 14 residues. Germline V gene data show CDR1 as MNHEY and CDR2 as SVGAGI. V lost 0 bases and J 11 bases, leaving 13 bases between the germline ends. The CDR3 region has the DNA TGTGCCAGCAGTTACTCGAGAACTGTGAGGAAACTGTTTTTT. This gives the protein CASSYSRTVRKLFF.

The V gene is TRBV14, the J gene TRBJ2-7; TRBD1 matches at 10 bases. This CDR3 comprises 15 residues. Looked up from germline, CDR1 is SGHDN and CDR2 is FVKESK. With 6 bases clipped from V and 6 bases from J, the junction kept 11 bases outside the gene matches. CDR3 sequence reads: CASSFRQGASGEQYF. DNA for the CDR3: TGTGCCAGCAGTTTCCGACAGGGGGCTTCGGGCGAGCAGTACTTC.